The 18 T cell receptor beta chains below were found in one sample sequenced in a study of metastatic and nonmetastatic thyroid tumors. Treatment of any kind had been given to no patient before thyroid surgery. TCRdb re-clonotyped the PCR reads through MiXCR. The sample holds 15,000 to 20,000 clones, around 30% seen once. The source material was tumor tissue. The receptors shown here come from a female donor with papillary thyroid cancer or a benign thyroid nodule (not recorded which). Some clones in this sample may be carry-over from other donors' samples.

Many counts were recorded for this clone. The DNA for the CDR3 is TGTGCCAGCGGGCTCGGGGGCTACACCTTC. This gives the protein CASGLGGYTF. The rearrangement links TRBV2 to TRBJ1-2, with D hard to call. Looked up from germline, CDR1 is SNHLY and CDR2 is FYNNEI. Trimming pared 8 bases from V and 8 bases from J, leaving 9 bases between. The CDR3 extends over 10 amino acids.

This CDR3 is CASSPSGLAGGPGYNEQFF. The DNA for the CDR3 is TGCGCCAGCAGCCCATCGGGACTAGCGGGAGGGCCGGGCTACAATGAGCAGTTCTTC. J is TRBJ2-1 and V is TRBV26; the DNA was not compared with TRBD2, the D call given in the table. TRBV26 is annotated as a pseudogene. The CDR3 runs 19 residues.

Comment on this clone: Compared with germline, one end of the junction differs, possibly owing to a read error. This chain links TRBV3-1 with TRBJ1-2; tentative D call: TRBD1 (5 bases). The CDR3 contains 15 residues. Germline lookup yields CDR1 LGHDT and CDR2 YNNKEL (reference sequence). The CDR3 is CASCQESGGSHGYTF. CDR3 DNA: TGTGCCAGCTGCCAAGAGAGTGGGGGGAGCCATGGCTACACCTTC. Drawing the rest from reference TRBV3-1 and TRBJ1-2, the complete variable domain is DTAVSQTPKYLVTQMGNDKSIKCEQNLGHDTMYWYKQDSKKFLKIMFSYNNKELIINETVPNRFSPKSPDKAHLNLHINSLELGDSAVYFCASCQESGGSHGYTFGSGTRLTVV.

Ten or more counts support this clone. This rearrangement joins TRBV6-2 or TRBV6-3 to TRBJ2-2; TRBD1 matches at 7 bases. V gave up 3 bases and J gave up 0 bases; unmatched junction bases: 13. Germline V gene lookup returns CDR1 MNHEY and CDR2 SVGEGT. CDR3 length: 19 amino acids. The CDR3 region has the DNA TGTGCCAGCAGTTATATACAGGGGATAAGCCGAGCGAACACCGGGGAGCTGTTTTTT. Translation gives CASSYIQGISRANTGELFF.

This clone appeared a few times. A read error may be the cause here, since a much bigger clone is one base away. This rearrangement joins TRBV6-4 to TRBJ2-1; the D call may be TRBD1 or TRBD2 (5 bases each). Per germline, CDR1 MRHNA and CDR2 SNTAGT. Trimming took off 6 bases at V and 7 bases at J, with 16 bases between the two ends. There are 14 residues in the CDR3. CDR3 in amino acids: CASSSGTPWNEQFF. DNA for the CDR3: TGTGCCAGCAGCTCCGGGACCCCGTGGAATGAGCAGTTCTTC.

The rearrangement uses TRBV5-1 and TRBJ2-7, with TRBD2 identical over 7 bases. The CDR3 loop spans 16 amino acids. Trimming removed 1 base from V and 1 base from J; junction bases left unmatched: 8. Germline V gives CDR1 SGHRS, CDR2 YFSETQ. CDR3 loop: CASSLLGSGDSYEQYF. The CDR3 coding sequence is TGCGCCAGCAGCTTGCTTGGGAGCGGGGATTCCTACGAGCAGTACTTC.

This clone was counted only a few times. This chain's CDR3 is CASSIISGETDTQYF. The CDR3 DNA is TGTGCCAGTAGTATCATTAGCGGCGAAACAGATACGCAGTATTTT. The rearrangement joins TRBV19 to TRBJ2-3; the D gene is possibly TRBD2 (6 bases). Trimming stripped 3 bases from V and 3 bases from J, with 13 bases between. This CDR3 contains 15 residues. The germline V gene encodes CDR1 LNHDA and CDR2 SQIVND (reference sequence).

CDR3 residues: CAWSVERTPYF. The CDR3 bases are TGTGCCTGGAGTGTTGAACGGACCCCGTACTTC. The chain links TRBV30 to TRBJ2-7; D uncertain. The CDR3 totals 11 residues. Germline V gives CDR1 GTSNPN, CDR2 SVGIG (reference sequence). V dropped 0 bases and J dropped 12 bases, with 12 bases sitting between them.

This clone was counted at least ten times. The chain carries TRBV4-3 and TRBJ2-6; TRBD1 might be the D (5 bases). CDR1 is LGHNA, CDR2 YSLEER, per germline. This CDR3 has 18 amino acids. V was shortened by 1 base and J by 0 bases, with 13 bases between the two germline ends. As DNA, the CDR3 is TGCGCCAGCAGCCAAGTTCTGGACACCAGCTCTGGGGCCAACGTCCTGACTTTC. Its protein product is CASSQVLDTSSGANVLTF.

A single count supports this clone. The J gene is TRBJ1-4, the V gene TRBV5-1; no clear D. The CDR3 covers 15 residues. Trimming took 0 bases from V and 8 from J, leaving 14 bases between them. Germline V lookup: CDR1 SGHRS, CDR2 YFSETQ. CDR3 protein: CASSLGQTLREKLFF. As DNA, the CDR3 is TGCGCCAGCAGCTTGGGACAAACCCTGCGAGAAAAACTGTTTTTT.

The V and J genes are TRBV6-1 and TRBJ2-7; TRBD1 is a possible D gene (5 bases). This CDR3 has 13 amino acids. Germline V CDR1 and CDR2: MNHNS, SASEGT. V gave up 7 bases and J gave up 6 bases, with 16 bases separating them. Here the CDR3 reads CASTRRVGSEQYF. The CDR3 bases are TGTGCCAGCACCCGCAGGGTAGGTTCCGAGCAGTACTTC.

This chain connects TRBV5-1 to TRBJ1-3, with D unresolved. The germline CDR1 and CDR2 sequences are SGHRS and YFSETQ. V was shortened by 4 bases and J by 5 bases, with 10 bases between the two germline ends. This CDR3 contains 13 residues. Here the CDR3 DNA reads TGCGCCAGCAGCGCCGACTTCCGAAACACCATATATTTT. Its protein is CASSADFRNTIYF.

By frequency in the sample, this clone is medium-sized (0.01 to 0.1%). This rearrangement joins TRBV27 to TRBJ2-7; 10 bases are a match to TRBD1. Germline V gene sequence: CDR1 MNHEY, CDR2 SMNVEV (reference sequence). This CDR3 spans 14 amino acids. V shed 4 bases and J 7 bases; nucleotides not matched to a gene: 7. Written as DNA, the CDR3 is TGTGCCAGCAGTTGGGGGACAGGGGTGGGGGAGCAGTACTTC. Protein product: CASSWGTGVGEQYF.

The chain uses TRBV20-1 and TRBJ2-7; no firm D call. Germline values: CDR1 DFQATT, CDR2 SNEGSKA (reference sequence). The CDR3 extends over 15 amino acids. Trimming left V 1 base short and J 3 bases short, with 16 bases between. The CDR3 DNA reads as TGCAGTGCTAGAGGGCCTTGGCGAGGAATCTACGAGCAGTACTTC. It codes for CSARGPWRGIYEQYF.

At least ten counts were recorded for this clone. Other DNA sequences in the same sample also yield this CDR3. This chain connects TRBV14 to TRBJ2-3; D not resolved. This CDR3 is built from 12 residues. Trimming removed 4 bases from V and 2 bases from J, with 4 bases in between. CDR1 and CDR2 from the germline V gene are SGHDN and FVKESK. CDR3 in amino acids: CASSPATDTQYF. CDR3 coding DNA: TGTGCCAGCAGCCCTGCCACAGATACGCAGTATTTT.

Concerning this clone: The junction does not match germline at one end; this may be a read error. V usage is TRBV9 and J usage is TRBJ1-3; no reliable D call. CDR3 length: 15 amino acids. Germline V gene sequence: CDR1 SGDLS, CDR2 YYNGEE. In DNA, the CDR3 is TGTGCCAGCAGCGTAGCAGTTTACTCTGGAAACACCACATATTTT. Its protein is CASSVAVYSGNTTYF.

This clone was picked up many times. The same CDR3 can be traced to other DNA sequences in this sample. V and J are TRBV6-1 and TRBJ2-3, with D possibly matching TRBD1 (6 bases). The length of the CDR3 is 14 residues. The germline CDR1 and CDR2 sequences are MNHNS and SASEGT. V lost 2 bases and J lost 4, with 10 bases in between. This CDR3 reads CASSETGIPDTQYF. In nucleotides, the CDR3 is TGTGCCAGCAGTGAAACAGGGATCCCAGATACGCAGTATTTT.

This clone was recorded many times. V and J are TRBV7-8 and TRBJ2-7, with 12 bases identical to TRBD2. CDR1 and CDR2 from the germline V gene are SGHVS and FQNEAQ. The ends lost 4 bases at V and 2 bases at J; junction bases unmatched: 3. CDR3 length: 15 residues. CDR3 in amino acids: CASSSRTSGAYEQYF. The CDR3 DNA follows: TGTGCCAGCAGCTCCCGGACTAGCGGGGCCTACGAGCAGTACTTC.